Shown below are 24 T cell receptor beta chains from a single sample sequenced in a study of blood T cells in healthy people across ages. Then a second PCR, running roughly 6 to 12 cycles, was carried out with a sample-barcoded 5' primer and a J-beta primer mix. TCRdb fed the 5' RACE reads into MiXCR, producing one record per CDR3 protein. The sample contains 850,000 or so distinct CDR3 sequences, 29% of which appear only once. Sequenced: blood. The source of these receptors is a woman aged 80 or over in good health.

This chain uses TRBV7-8 with TRBJ2-3, with 11 bases fitting TRBD2. The CDR3 spans 16 residues. Germline V gene lookup returns CDR1 SGHVS and CDR2 FQNEAQ. After removal of 0 bases from V and 6 bases from J, the junction contained 5 bases not matched to a gene. The CDR3 nucleotides are TGTGCCAGCAGCTTAGCACTAGCGGGGGCGGCGGATACGCAGTATTTT. Encoded protein: CASSLALAGAADTQYF. The variable domain in full, with the rest retrieved from reference TRBV7-8 and TRBJ2-3, is GAGVSQSPRYKVAKRGQDVALRCDPISGHVSLFWYQQALGQGPEFLTYFQNEAQLDKSGLPSDRFFAERPEGSVSTLKIQRTQQEDSAVYLCASSLALAGAADTQYFGPGTRLTVL.

This clonotype showed up many times. The V and J genes are TRBV7-2 and TRBJ2-1; TRBD2 matches at 8 bases. The junction had 4 bases not matched to a gene; V was cut back by 1 base and J by 5 bases. CDR3 length: 15 residues. Germline V gene lookup returns CDR1 SGHTA and CDR2 FQGNSA. CDR3 nucleotide sequence: TGTGCCAGCAGCTTAGGGACTAGCAGAAACAATGAGCAGTTCTTC. This sequence encodes CASSLGTSRNNEQFF. The full variable domain, completed using reference TRBV7-2 and TRBJ2-1, is GAGVSQSPSNKVTEKGKDVELRCDPISGHTALYWYRQSLGQGLEFLIYFQGNSAPDKSGLPSDRFSAERTGGSVSTLTIQRTQQEDSAVYLCASSLGTSRNNEQFFGPGTRLTVL.

This clonotype appeared a few times. The CDR3 sequence: CASSKTGNSPLHF. The DNA of the CDR3 is TGTGCCAGCAGCAAAACGGGGAATTCACCCCTCCACTTT. The rearrangement links TRBV7-9 to TRBJ1-6; no clear D. V gave up 5 bases and J gave up 7 bases, with 9 bases separating them. Germline CDR1 and CDR2: SEHNR and FQNEAQ (reference sequence). This CDR3 has 13 residues.

This clonotype came up a few times. Mismatch with germline at one junction end may stem from a read error. V gene TRBV7-7 combines with J gene TRBJ2-3; D is possibly TRBD2 (6 bases). This CDR3 comprises 14 residues. The germline gives CDR1 SSHAT, CDR2 FNYEAQ (reference sequence). The DNA of the CDR3 is TGTGCTAGCAACCGGTCGCGGGGTTCGGATACGCAGTATTTT. It specifies CASNRSRGSDTQYF.

As concerns this clonotype: A read error may be the cause here, since a much bigger clone is one base away. The V and J genes are TRBV9 and TRBJ2-3; D might be TRBD1 or TRBD2, each matching 5 bases. The CDR3 sequence is 15 residues long. Trimming took 3 bases from V and 6 from J, leaving 17 bases between them. CDR1 and CDR2 (germline): SGDLS, YYNGEE. CDR3 coding DNA: TGTGCCAGCAGCGACCACGGGGCGAAAGGGGATACGCAGTATTTT. This codes for CASSDHGAKGDTQYF.

Remarks on this clonotype: Since a much larger clone is just one base distant, this may be a read error. This chain connects TRBV7-9 to TRBJ2-3; no firm D call. The V end was cut by 1 base, the J end by 6 bases, with 11 bases between. There are 14 residues in the CDR3. Germline V gene sequence: CDR1 SEHNR, CDR2 FQNEAQ (reference sequence). The CDR3 DNA reads as TGTGCCAGCAGCTTAGGGATCACCCCCGATACGCAGTATTTT. It specifies CASSLGITPDTQYF. Variable domain in full (rest from reference TRBV7-9 and TRBJ2-3): DTGVSQNPRHKITKRGQNVTFRCDPISEHNRLYWYRQTLGQGPEFLTYFQNEAQLEKSRLLSDRFSAERPKGSFSTLEIQRTEQGDSAMYLCASSLGITPDTQYFGPGTRLTVL.

This clonotype was picked up one time. The chain is built from TRBV7-2 and TRBJ1-1; D gene uncertain. V was shortened by 3 bases and J by 7 bases, with 12 bases between the two germline ends. Looked up from germline, CDR1 is SGHTA and CDR2 is FQGNSA. The CDR3 contains 13 residues. In DNA form, the CDR3 reads TGTGCCAGCAGCTTTTTTGAGGGCTTTGAAGCTTTCTTT. Translating gives CASSFFEGFEAFF.

This clonotype was detected many times. The genes are TRBV4-2 and TRBJ2-3; tentatively, D is TRBD1 (6 bases). The CDR3 has 17 residues. Germline loops: CDR1 LGHNA, CDR2 YNFKEQ. Trimming removed 0 bases from V and 4 bases from J, with 17 bases in between. The CDR3 protein is CASSQEQGTPAPDTQYF. The DNA of the CDR3 is TGTGCCAGCAGCCAAGAACAGGGCACTCCCGCACCAGATACGCAGTATTTT.

This clonotype has a handful of counts. This may be a read error: a much more frequent sequence differs by one nucleotide. CDR3 residues: CSAYTNYGHTF. For the CDR3, the DNA is TGCAGTGCCTATACTAACTATGGCCACACCTTC. The chain employs TRBV20-1 and TRBJ1-2; D call uncertain. This CDR3 is built from 11 residues. CDR1 is DFQATT and CDR2 is SNEGSKA in the germline V gene (reference sequence).

This clonotype was detected many times. The chain has TRBV6-6 and TRBJ1-4; 11 bases map to TRBD1. Germline CDR1 reads MNHNY; CDR2 reads SVGAGI (reference sequence). The length of the CDR3 is 14 residues. V was pared by 5 bases and J by 14 bases, with 10 bases of the junction left unmatched. This CDR3 is CASSDGQGARNLFF. CDR3 nucleotides: TGTGCCAGCAGTGACGGACAGGGGGCACGAAATCTGTTTTTT.

V usage is TRBV7-3 and J usage is TRBJ2-5; TRBD2 is a possible D gene (5 bases). The J call could be wrong; TRBJ2-7 is a better fit for the DNA end. Per germline, CDR1 SGHTA and CDR2 FQGTGA. This CDR3 contains 15 residues. The CDR3: CASSLAASSPYEQYF. The CDR3 nucleotides are TGTGCCAGCAGCTTGGCTGCTAGCTCCCCCTACGAGCAGTACTTC.

V is TRBV7-2 and J is TRBJ2-2; D is unclear. Trimming left V 5 bases short and J 7 bases short, with 14 bases between. Germline CDR1 is SGHTA and CDR2 is FQGNSA. The CDR3 loop spans 14 amino acids. The CDR3 coding sequence is TGTGCCAGCAGCCACTCGACCTCATTCGGGGAGCTGTTTTTT. It is translated as CASSHSTSFGELFF.

This clonotype was counted a few times. A much larger clone differs by one base, so this may be a read error. The CDR3 sequence: CASSQDLLAGGRQETRYF. As DNA, the CDR3 is TGTGCCAGCAGCCAAGATTTACTAGCGGGGGGGCGGCAAGAGACCCGGTACTTC. The chain joins TRBV4-2 to TRBJ2-5, with TRBD2 identical over 13 bases. The CDR3 spans 18 residues. Germline V gene data show CDR1 as LGHNA and CDR2 as YNFKEQ.

This clonotype was seen a few times. CDR3 DNA: TGTGCCAGCAGTTACCAGCCCCGGTGGGGGACCCAGTACTTC. This codes for CASSYQPRWGTQYF. The rearrangement joins TRBV6-2 or TRBV6-3 to TRBJ2-5; D unclear. This CDR3 comprises 14 residues. Trimming cost V 2 bases and J 7 bases, with 14 bases left between them. From germline, CDR1 is MNHEY and CDR2 SVGEGT.

This clonotype has only a few counts. The chain combines TRBV5-5 with TRBJ1-1, with D perhaps TRBD1 (5 bases). V was shortened by 0 bases and J by 10 bases, with 13 bases between the two germline ends. CDR3 length equals 13 residues. CDR1 is SGHKS and CDR2 is YYEKEE in the germline V gene (reference sequence). The CDR3 sequence is CASSLEGPVRAFF. Here the CDR3 DNA reads TGTGCCAGCAGCTTGGAGGGGCCCGTACGAGCTTTCTTT.

The chain employs TRBV6-2 or TRBV6-3 and TRBJ1-5, with TRBD1 as a possible D gene (5 bases). The CDR3 loop spans 14 amino acids. Trimming left V 2 bases short and J 6 bases short, with 11 bases between. Germline V CDR1 and CDR2: MNHEY, SVGEGT. The CDR3 DNA sequence: TGTGCCAGCAGTTACGGGGGGGAGGCTCAGCCCCAGCATTTT. The encoded protein is CASSYGGEAQPQHF.

The table lists this clonotype with a count of one. This sequence joins TRBV3-1 and TRBJ2-3; D is undetermined. CDR1 and CDR2 (germline): LGHDT, YNNKEL (reference sequence). The CDR3 loop spans 14 amino acids. V lost 3 bases and J 4 bases, leaving 11 bases between the germline ends. The CDR3 spells CASSHGLTADTQYF. The CDR3 DNA reads TGTGCCAGCAGCCATGGGCTGACGGCAGATACGCAGTATTTT.

About this clonotype: A much larger clone lies one base from this, so it may be a read error. The chain combines TRBV5-5 with TRBJ1-4; no clear D. CDR1 is SGHKS, CDR2 YYEKEE, per germline (reference sequence). The CDR3 extends over 13 amino acids. The CDR3 coding sequence is TGTGCCAGCAGCCCGGACTTCAATGAAGAACTGTTTTTT. Amino acids: CASSPDFNEELFF.

On this clonotype itself: A read error may explain this, as a much larger clone is one base away. The V call is TRBV9, the J call TRBJ2-7, with a possible D match to TRBD1 (5 bases). V was shortened by 0 bases and J by 6 bases, with 10 bases between the two germline ends. CDR1 is SGDLS and CDR2 is YYNGEE in the germline V gene. The CDR3 contains 13 residues. In nucleotides, the CDR3 is TGTGCCAGCAGCGTAGGCTGGGGCGGCGAGCAGTACGTC. Its protein is CASSVGWGGEQYV.

As concerns this clonotype: A junction end diverges from the germline sequence, so it may reflect a read error. This chain connects TRBV5-1 to TRBJ2-3, with 9 bases matching TRBD1. The V gene's germline CDR1 is SGHRS and CDR2 YFSETQ. This CDR3 has 15 amino acids. CDR3: CASSPQGAHADTRYF. CDR3 coding DNA: TGCGCCAGCAGCCCACAGGGGGCGCATGCAGATACGCGGTATTTT.

The V gene is TRBV7-2, the J gene TRBJ2-5; D gene ambiguous. CDR1 is SGHTA, CDR2 FQGNSA, per germline. With 7 bases removed from V and 2 bases from J, the gap between germline ends came to 14 bases. The length of the CDR3 is 14 residues. DNA of the CDR3: TGTGCCAGCACCCTTAGACCGTGGCAAGAGACCCAGTACTTC. Translation gives CASTLRPWQETQYF.

Many counts were recorded for this clonotype. The CDR3 region is CSARFSSYEQYF. The CDR3 coding sequence is TGCAGTGCTAGATTCAGTTCCTACGAGCAGTACTTC. The V and J genes are TRBV20-1 and TRBJ2-7; D gene unclear. Germline V CDR1 and CDR2: DFQATT, SNEGSKA (reference sequence). Trimming took 2 bases from V and 1 from J, leaving 6 bases between them. This CDR3 has 12 amino acids.

This clonotype was picked up many times. The V gene is TRBV7-9, the J gene TRBJ2-5; possible D gene TRBD2, 5 bases. The V and J ends lost 1 base and 1 base respectively, with 10 bases between them. The germline CDR1 and CDR2 sequences are SEHNR and FQNEAQ (reference sequence). There are 15 residues in the CDR3. This CDR3 is CASSLVGSAQETQYF. DNA for the CDR3: TGTGCCAGCAGCTTAGTAGGGAGCGCCCAAGAGACCCAGTACTTC.

This clonotype turned up a few times. The genes are TRBV19 and TRBJ2-2; 8 nucleotides agree with TRBD1. The germline CDR1 and CDR2 sequences are LNHDA and SQIVND (reference sequence). The trim removed 4 bases at V and 7 bases at J, leaving 8 bases unmatched. The CDR3 extends over 15 amino acids. The CDR3 loop is CASSKNRGFSGELFF. The CDR3 nucleotides read TGTGCCAGTAGTAAGAACAGGGGGTTCAGCGGGGAGCTGTTTTTT.